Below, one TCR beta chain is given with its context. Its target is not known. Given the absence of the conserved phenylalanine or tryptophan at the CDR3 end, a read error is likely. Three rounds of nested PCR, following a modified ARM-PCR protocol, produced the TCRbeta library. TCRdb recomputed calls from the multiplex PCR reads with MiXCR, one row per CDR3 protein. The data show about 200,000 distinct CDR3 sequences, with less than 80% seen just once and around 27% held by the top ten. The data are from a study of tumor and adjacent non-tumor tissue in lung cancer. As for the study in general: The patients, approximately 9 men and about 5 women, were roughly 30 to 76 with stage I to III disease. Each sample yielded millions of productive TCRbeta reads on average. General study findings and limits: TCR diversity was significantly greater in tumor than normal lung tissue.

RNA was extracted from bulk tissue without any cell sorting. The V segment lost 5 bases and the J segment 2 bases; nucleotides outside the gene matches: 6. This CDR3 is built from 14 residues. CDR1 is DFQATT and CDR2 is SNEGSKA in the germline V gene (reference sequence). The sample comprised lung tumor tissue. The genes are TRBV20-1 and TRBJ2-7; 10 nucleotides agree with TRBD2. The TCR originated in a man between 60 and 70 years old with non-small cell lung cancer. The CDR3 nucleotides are TGCAGTGCTTCTAGCGGGAGTAAGGCCTACGAGCAGTACTTA. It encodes CSASSGSKAYEQYL.